Below, 14 T cell receptor beta chains from the same sample are listed, as sequenced in a study of blood T cell repertoires in COVID-19. Profiling relied on immunoSEQ multiplex PCR, and the TCRdb table lists in-frame clones only, not all of them. The sample includes 200,000 to 250,000 clones, about nine tenths of them seen just once. The sequencing input was peripheral blood. The receptor source for this set is a man aged 60 to 69 with acute or convalescent COVID-19.

The rearrangement links TRBV28 to TRBJ1-5, with no clear D. Trimming left V 4 bases short and J 5 bases short, with 9 bases between. Germline V gene sequence: CDR1 MDHEN, CDR2 SYDVKM. This CDR3 has 13 residues. The CDR3 here is CASSSKDYQPQHF. CDR3 nucleotide sequence: TGTGCCAGCAGTTCTAAGGACTATCAGCCCCAGCATTTT.

This clone was seen a handful of times. The gene calls are TRBV6-2 or TRBV6-3 and TRBJ2-7, with TRBD1 as a possible D gene (5 bases). The CDR3 sequence is 16 residues long. The V gene lost 5 bases and the J gene lost 0 bases, with 17 bases spanning the gap. Germline V lookup: CDR1 MNHEY, CDR2 SVGEGT. Here the CDR3 reads CASSHRSTVVSYEQYF. DNA for the CDR3: TGTGCCAGCAGTCACCGGTCGACAGTTGTCTCCTACGAGCAGTACTTC.

This rearrangement joins TRBV3-1 (or the pseudogene TRBV3-2) to TRBJ2-3; 9 nucleotides agree with TRBD1. CDR3 length: 16 residues. The V gene's germline CDR1 is LGHDT and CDR2 YNNKEL (reference sequence). Losses at the gene ends were 0 bases for V and 5 bases for J; bases not matched to a gene: 6. CDR3 protein: CASSQDRGTGKDTQYF. The CDR3 region has the DNA TGTGCCAGCAGCCAAGATCGAGGGACAGGGAAAGATACGCAGTATTTT.

In its sample, this clone was seen once. The chain links TRBV5-4 to TRBJ2-6, with 11 bases identical to TRBD1. Per germline, CDR1 SGHNT and CDR2 YYREEE (reference sequence). Trimming removed 4 bases from V and 3 bases from J; junction bases left unmatched: 6. The CDR3 contains 17 residues. The chain's CDR3 is CASSPGTGGRGANVLTF. The CDR3, as DNA: TGTGCCAGCAGCCCCGGGACAGGGGGTCGTGGGGCCAACGTCCTGACTTTC.

Comment on this clone: Lacking the conserved final phenylalanine or tryptophan, this CDR3 likely reflects a read error. The DNA is left out, because the CDR3 cannot be placed on it with certainty; the CDR3 is given as TCRdb lists it. J is TRBJ2-7 and V is TRBV28; TRBD2, the D gene given by the table, was not confirmed from the DNA. CDR1 is MDHEN, CDR2 SYDVKM, per germline. The CDR3 is 20 amino acids long, termini counted. CDR3: CASIGSGSTLAGATHVAHGR.

The chain has TRBV7-8 and TRBJ2-1, with 10 bases aligning to TRBD2. The trim removed 1 base at V and 9 bases at J, leaving 21 bases unmatched. The germline V gene encodes CDR1 SGHVS and CDR2 FQNEAQ. CDR3 size: 20 residues. CDR3 DNA sequence: TGTGCCAGCAGCTTAGGGGACACCGAGGCTTTGGCTAGCGGGAGTCTTGAGCAGTTCTTC. Protein product: CASSLGDTEALASGSLEQFF.

The chain joins TRBV5-1 to TRBJ2-5; the match to TRBD1 covers 7 bases. Germline CDR1 SGHRS, CDR2 YFSETQ. CDR3 length: 14 residues. Trimming at V came to 4 bases and at J to 3 bases, leaving 6 bases not matched to a gene. The CDR3 sequence is CASSRPGTEETQYF. In DNA, the CDR3 is TGCGCCAGCAGCCGGCCCGGGACAGAAGAGACCCAGTACTTC. The full variable domain, in which reference TRBV5-1 and TRBJ2-5 provide the parts outside the CDR3, is KAGVTQTPRYLIKTRGQQVTLSCSPISGHRSVSWYQQTPGQGLQFLFEYFSETQRNKGNFPGRFSGRQFSNSRSEMNVSTLELGDSALYLCASSRPGTEETQYFGPGTRLLVL.

The chain carries TRBV7-2 and TRBJ2-3, with 9 nucleotides matching TRBD1. The CDR3 has 14 amino acids. Germline CDR1 and CDR2: SGHTA and FQGNSA. V trimming: 5 bases; J trimming: 4 bases; junction bases outside the gene matches: 4. The CDR3 region has the DNA TGTGCCAGCAGCGGGACAGGGCTCCCAGATACGCAGTATTTT. It yields the protein CASSGTGLPDTQYF. The whole variable domain, remainder taken from reference TRBV7-2 and TRBJ2-3, is GAGVSQSPSNKVTEKGKDVELRCDPISGHTALYWYRQSLGQGLEFLIYFQGNSAPDKSGLPSDRFSAERTGGSVSTLTIQRTQQEDSAVYLCASSGTGLPDTQYFGPGTRLTVL.

The chain joins TRBV30 to TRBJ2-7, with D unresolved. Between the trimmed V and J ends, which lost 3 bases and 7 bases, there was a span of 10 bases. The CDR3 loop spans 11 amino acids. Germline loops: CDR1 GTSNPN, CDR2 SVGIG (reference sequence). The CDR3 nucleotides read TGTGCCTGGAGCCCCGGTAGTGAGCAGTACTTC. It encodes CAWSPGSEQYF. Using reference TRBV30 and TRBJ2-7 for the parts outside the CDR3, the full variable domain is SQTIHQWPATLVQPVGSPLSLECTVEGTSNPNLYWYRQAAGRGLQLLFYSVGIGQISSEVPQNLSASRPQDRQFILSSKKLLLSDSGFYLCAWSPGSEQYFGPGTRLTVT.

The chain has TRBV11-3 and TRBJ2-7, with TRBD2 matching 11 bases. Germline CDR1 is SGHNT and CDR2 is YENEEA. The CDR3 runs 17 residues. Trimming removed 4 bases from V and 4 bases from J; junction bases left unmatched: 12. This CDR3 reads CASSSRRSGRAIYEQYF. CDR3 sequence (DNA): TGTGCCAGCAGCTCGCGTCGTAGCGGGAGGGCGATTTACGAGCAGTACTTC.

The chain couples TRBV2 to TRBJ2-1; 8 bases are shared with TRBD1. Germline V gives CDR1 SNHLY, CDR2 FYNNEI. This CDR3 is 16 amino acids long. V lost 2 bases, J lost 9 bases, and 12 bases stayed unmatched. In nucleotides, the CDR3 is TGTGCCAGCAGTGAAAATGGAGTTGGACAGGGACCTGAGCAGTTCTTC. It translates to CASSENGVGQGPEQFF.

The chain uses TRBV28 and TRBJ1-2, with 8 bases that match TRBD1. Germline assignment: CDR1 MDHEN and CDR2 SYDVKM. J lost 7 bases, V lost 6 bases, and 7 bases had no gene match. This CDR3 contains 13 residues. The CDR3 nucleotides read TGTGCCAGCAGGGTGCAGGGGGCTACTGGCTACACCTTC. It translates to CASRVQGATGYTF.

The count of this clone is one. V gene TRBV7-8 combines with J gene TRBJ2-7; 10 bases are shared with TRBD2. V was pared by 1 base and J by 4 bases, with 1 base of the junction left unmatched. Germline V CDR1 and CDR2: SGHVS, FQNEAQ. The CDR3 is 14 residues long. CDR3 sequence (DNA): TGTGCCAGCAGCTTAGGAGCGGGAGGGTACGAGCAGTACTTC. Translating gives CASSLGAGGYEQYF.

This chain uses TRBV6-4 with TRBJ1-2; D remains unclear. Deletions cut 0 bases from V and 8 bases from J, with 7 bases between. The CDR3 totals 12 residues. Per the germline V gene, CDR1 is MRHNA and CDR2 is SNTAGT. CDR3 in DNA: TGTGCCAGCAGTGACTCATCCGCGGGCTACACCTTC. Residues: CASSDSSAGYTF.